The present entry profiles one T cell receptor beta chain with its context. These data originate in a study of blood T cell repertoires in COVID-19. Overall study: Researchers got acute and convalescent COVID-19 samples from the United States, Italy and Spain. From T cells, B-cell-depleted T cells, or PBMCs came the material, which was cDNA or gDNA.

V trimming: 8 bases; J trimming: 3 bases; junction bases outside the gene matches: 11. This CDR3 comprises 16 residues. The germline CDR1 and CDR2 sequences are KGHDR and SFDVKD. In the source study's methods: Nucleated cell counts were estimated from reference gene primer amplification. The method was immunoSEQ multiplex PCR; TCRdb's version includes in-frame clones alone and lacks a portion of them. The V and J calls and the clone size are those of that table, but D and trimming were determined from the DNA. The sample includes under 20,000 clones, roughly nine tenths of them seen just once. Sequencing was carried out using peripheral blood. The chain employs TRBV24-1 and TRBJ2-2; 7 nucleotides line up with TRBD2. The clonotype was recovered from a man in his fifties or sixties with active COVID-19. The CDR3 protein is CATKAREDTYTGELFF. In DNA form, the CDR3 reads TGTGCCACCAAAGCCCGGGAGGACACTTACACCGGGGAGCTGTTTTTT.